Listed below are T cell receptor beta chains from one sample, sequenced in a study of glioma-infiltrating T cells. TCRdb reprocessed the multiplex PCR reads with MiXCR, giving one entry per CDR3 protein. Of a few hundred thousand distinct CDR3 sequences detected, 41% appear once; the ten largest clones hold around 11%. The sample taken for sequencing was glioma tissue, nonneoplastic brain tissue, or PBMCs (not recorded which). These receptors came from a human donor with low-grade glioma or glioblastoma, undergoing nonglioma brain surgery, or in good health (not recorded which). CDR3s include the opening cysteine and the closing phenylalanine or tryptophan. The D gene is left open where the match is weak. Rows may omit the clone size; those that give it use once, few, many or a size class.

clone_size	d_call	v_call	cdr3_length	j_call	cdr3_aa	cdr3_nt
few	TRBD1	TRBV28	18	TRBJ2-1	CASSLFGGRTGAYNEQFF	TGTGCCAGCAGTTTATTCGGGGGAAGGACAGGGGCTTACAATGAGCAGTTCTTC
many	TRBD1	TRBV6-1	14	TRBJ2-7	CATEDRGNSYEQYF	TGTGCCACAGAGGACAGGGGCAATTCCTACGAGCAGTACTTC
.	.	TRBV7-3	14	TRBJ2-5	CASSEKAGLETQYF	TGTGCCAGCAGCGAAAAGGCAGGGTTGGAGACCCAGTACTTC
.	.	TRBV28	14	TRBJ2-2	CASRIQSGAGELFF	TGTGCCAGCAGGATCCAGTCGGGTGCCGGGGAGCTGTTTTTT
many	TRBD1	TRBV7-2	13	TRBJ2-7	CASSSYRGYEQYF	TGTGCCAGCAGTTCCTACAGGGGCTACGAGCAGTACTTC
.	.	TRBV6-1	14	TRBJ2-7	CASILAGGAYEQYF	TGTGCCAGCATTCTTGCGGGCGGAGCCTACGAGCAGTACTTC
.	.	TRBV29-1	12	TRBJ2-1	CSAHRDFDEQFF	TGCAGCGCCCACCGGGACTTCGATGAGCAGTTCTTC
.	.	TRBV3-1	15	TRBJ2-4	CASSQDSGFENIQYF	TGTGCCAGCAGCCAAGATTCAGGGTTTGAAAACATTCAGTACTTC
.	.	TRBV6-2/TRBV6-3	16	TRBJ2-1	CDGSYSFSQGYNEQFF	TGTGACGGCAGTTACTCTTTCTCGCAGGGTTACAATGAGCAGTTCTTC
few	.	TRBV10-3	15	TRBJ2-1	CAISLPGYQANEQFF	TGTGCCATCAGCCTACCGGGATACCAAGCCAATGAGCAGTTCTTC
.	.	TRBV20-1	14	TRBJ2-7	CSARVGQGGYEQYF	TGCAGTGCTAGAGTCGGGCAGGGAGGCTACGAGCAGTACTTC
.	TRBD1	TRBV7-6	16	TRBJ1-3	CASSPTGGSSVNTIYF	TGTGCCAGCAGTCCAACAGGGGGCTCGTCTGTAAACACCATATATTTT
.	.	TRBV20-1	15	TRBJ1-1	CSARSLGSTNREAFF	TGCAGTGCTAGGTCCCTTGGGTCTACCAACCGTGAAGCTTTCTTT
.	TRBD2	TRBV25-1	16	TRBJ2-2	CASSESLAGGTGELFF	TGTGCCAGCAGTGAATCGCTAGCGGGGGGGACCGGGGAGCTGTTTTTT
few	TRBD2	TRBV7-2	15	TRBJ2-7	CASSLAAGGTYEQYF	TGTGCCAGCAGCTTAGCAGCGGGAGGCACCTACGAGCAGTACTTC
.	.	TRBV10-3	12	TRBJ1-1	CAISEPRTEAFF	TGTGCCATCAGTGAGCCCCGCACTGAAGCTTTCTTT
many	.	TRBV28	11	TRBJ2-7	CASSLRLKQYF	TGTGCCAGCAGTCTCCGGTTAAAGCAGTACTTC
few	.	TRBV12-3/TRBV12-4	15	TRBJ2-5	CASSFGIAALETQYF	TGTGCCAGCAGTTTTGGGATAGCGGCTCTAGAGACCCAGTACTTC
many	TRBD2	TRBV18	17	TRBJ2-1	CASSPQTSGVSYNEQFF	TGTGCCAGCTCACCTCAGACTAGCGGGGTCTCCTACAATGAGCAGTTCTTC
once	.	TRBV7-9	12	TRBJ1-5	CASSLTAQPQHF	TGTGCCAGCAGCTTAACGGCTCAGCCCCAGCATTTT
.	.	TRBV28	12	TRBJ1-5	CASSSLIGPQHF	TGTGCCAGCAGTTCCCTTATTGGGCCCCAGCATTTT
.	TRBD1	TRBV5-1	14	TRBJ2-1	CASVPGQAYNEQFF	TGCGCCAGCGTACCGGGACAGGCCTACAATGAGCAGTTCTTC
once	.	TRBV19	11	TRBJ1-2	CASREERGYTF	TGTGCCAGTAGGGAGGAGCGGGGCTACACCTTC
.	.	TRBV20-1	14	TRBJ2-1	CSLPRGSSYNEQFF	TGCAGTCTCCCGAGGGGGAGCTCCTACAATGAGCAGTTCTTC
few	TRBD1	TRBV7-9	15	TRBJ2-7	CASSFRDRATYEQYF	TGTGCCAGCAGCTTCCGGGACAGGGCAACCTACGAGCAGTACTTC
many	.	TRBV6-5	15	TRBJ1-5	CASSYNGAGNQPQHF	TGTGCCAGCAGTTACAATGGAGCTGGGAATCAGCCCCAGCATTTT
.	.	TRBV10-3	14	TRBJ1-5	CAISASDGNQPQHF	TGTGCCATCAGTGCGTCGGACGGCAATCAGCCCCAGCATTTT
.	.	TRBV12-3/TRBV12-4	12	TRBJ1-1	CASRDLWTEAFF	TGTGCCAGCCGGGATTTATGGACTGAAGCTTTCTTT
.	TRBD1	TRBV6-6	14	TRBJ2-7	CASSIRDRGHEQYF	TGTGCCAGCAGCATCCGGGACAGGGGTCACGAGCAGTACTTC
few	.	TRBV20-1	12	TRBJ2-1	CSAPRPGNEQFF	TGCAGTGCCCCAAGACCCGGCAATGAGCAGTTCTTC
few	.	TRBV20-1	15	TRBJ2-6	CSARDRLTGANVLTF	TGCAGTGCTAGAGATCGGTTGACTGGGGCCAACGTCCTGACTTTC
.	.	TRBV28	15	TRBJ2-3	CASSFGADSTDTQYF	TGTGCCAGCAGCTTCGGGGCGGACTCCACAGATACGCAGTATTTT
.	.	TRBV12-5	13	TRBJ2-1	CASGLAQGTEQFF	TGTGCTAGTGGTTTGGCTCAGGGGACAGAGCAGTTCTTC
.	TRBD1	TRBV2	13	TRBJ1-2	CASSEGRGLGYTF	TGTGCCAGCAGTGAAGGCAGGGGGCTTGGCTACACCTTC
.	.	TRBV4-1	14	TRBJ2-7	CASSQDLTYYEQYF	TGCGCCAGCAGCCAAGATCTTACATACTACGAGCAGTACTTC
few	TRBD2	TRBV6-1	17	TRBJ2-7	CASSEELAGGVLSEQYF	TGTGCCAGCAGTGAAGAATTGGCGGGAGGAGTCTTAAGCGAGCAGTACTTC
.	TRBD2	TRBV7-9	18	TRBJ2-5	CASSLTPKGLAEQETQYF	TGTGCCAGCAGCTTAACGCCCAAGGGACTAGCGGAGCAAGAGACCCAGTACTTC
.	.	TRBV20-1	11	TRBJ2-7	CGVRGGWGQYF	TGCGGTGTTCGAGGGGGTTGGGGGCAGTACTTC
few	TRBD1	TRBV27	14	TRBJ1-6	CASSFQGARSPLHF	TGTGCCAGCAGTTTTCAGGGGGCAAGGTCACCCCTCCACTTT
.	.	TRBV19	15	TRBJ2-3	CASSSSSSRGDTQYF	TGTGCCAGCAGCTCCTCGAGCAGCAGGGGTGATACGCAGTATTTT
.	TRBD2	TRBV10-3	15	TRBJ2-7	CAISGTSGLDYEQYF	TGTGCCATCAGTGGGACTAGCGGGCTCGATTACGAGCAGTACTTC
few	.	TRBV7-2	15	TRBJ2-7	CASSLAGPSSYEQYF	TGTGCCAGCAGCTTAGCGGGGCCCTCTTCCTACGAGCAGTACTTC
.	TRBD1	TRBV12-3/TRBV12-4	14	TRBJ2-7	CASKGQGASYEQYF	TGTGCCAGCAAGGGACAGGGGGCTTCCTACGAGCAGTACTTC
few	TRBD1	TRBV7-2	15	TRBJ2-7	CASSLARQGFGEQYF	TGTGCCAGCAGCTTAGCCAGACAGGGTTTTGGCGAGCAGTACTTC
.	.	TRBV4-1	15	TRBJ2-1	CASSPASGWHNEQFF	TGCGCCAGCAGCCCTGCAAGCGGTTGGCACAATGAGCAGTTCTTC
.	TRBD2	TRBV10-3	16	TRBJ2-2	CATMGTSARNTGELFF	TGTGCCACCATGGGGACTAGCGCACGGAACACCGGGGAGCTGTTTTTT